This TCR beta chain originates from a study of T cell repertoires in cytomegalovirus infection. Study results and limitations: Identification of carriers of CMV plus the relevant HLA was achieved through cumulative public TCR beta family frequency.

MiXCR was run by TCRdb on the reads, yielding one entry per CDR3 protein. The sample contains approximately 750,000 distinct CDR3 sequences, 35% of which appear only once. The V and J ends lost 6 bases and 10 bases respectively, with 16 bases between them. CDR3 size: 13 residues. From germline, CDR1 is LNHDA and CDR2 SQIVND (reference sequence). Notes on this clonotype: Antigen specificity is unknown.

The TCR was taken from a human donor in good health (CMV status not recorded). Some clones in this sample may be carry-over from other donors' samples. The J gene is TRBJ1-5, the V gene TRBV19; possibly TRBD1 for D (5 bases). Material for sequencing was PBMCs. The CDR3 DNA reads TGTGCCAGTAGCGCGACAGCCGGGGATCCCCAGCATTTT. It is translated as CASSATAGDPQHF.